Listed here are 19 T cell receptor beta chains from one sample, sequenced in a study of cytomegalovirus exposure and HLA in healthy donors (dated by TCRdb to about 2017). The library was built by means of the immunoSEQ multiplex PCR assay. For the multiplex PCR, a mixture combining 60 forward primers for TCR Vbeta segments and 13 reverse primers for TCR Jbeta segments was used. TCRdb took this table from immuneACCESS and kept in-frame rearrangements with V and J called. Such tables lack part of the clones; where checked against another copy, unresolved V genes explain under half of the gap, and the rest is unexplained. The sample profile shows under 200,000 clones; around 79% of them were found once. Jointly, the top ten make up under 4% of the sample. Sequencing was performed on PBMCs. The receptors come from a woman between 40 and 50 years old in good health and CMV-seronegative.

This clone was detected a few times. The J gene is TRBJ2-7, the V gene TRBV7-2, with 8 bases that match TRBD2. The CDR3 runs 13 residues. V shed 5 bases, J shed 3 bases, and the junction held 3 bases outside the gene matches. Germline loops: CDR1 SGHTA, CDR2 FQGNSA. CDR3 protein: CASSVSGDYEQYF. The CDR3 nucleotides are TGTGCCAGCAGCGTTAGCGGGGACTACGAGCAGTACTTC.

The V gene is TRBV6-5, the J gene TRBJ1-2; TRBD1 matches 7 bases. The trim removed 6 bases at V and 2 bases at J, leaving 9 bases unmatched. From germline, CDR1 is MNHEY and CDR2 SVGAGI. This CDR3 has 15 residues. The CDR3: CASRQTGAVNYGYTF. For the CDR3, the DNA is TGTGCCAGCAGGCAAACAGGGGCGGTCAACTATGGCTACACCTTC.

This sequence joins TRBV9 and TRBJ1-2, with TRBD1 as a possible D gene (6 bases). From germline, CDR1 is SGDLS and CDR2 YYNGEE. Trimming took 0 bases from V and 3 from J, leaving 12 bases between them. The CDR3 extends over 15 amino acids. The CDR3 spells CASSVGGGQDYGYTF. Written as DNA, the CDR3 is TGTGCCAGCAGCGTAGGCGGGGGGCAGGACTATGGCTACACCTTC.

V and J are TRBV5-1 and TRBJ2-7; maybe TRBD1 (6 bases). The germline V gene encodes CDR1 SGHRS and CDR2 YFSETQ. The V end was cut by 4 bases, the J end by 1 base, with 12 bases between. The CDR3 is 14 amino acids. The CDR3 DNA follows: TGCGCCAGCAGCACAGGGTGGGGATCCTACGAGCAGTACTTC. Its translation is CASSTGWGSYEQYF.

This clone came up once. The chain is built from TRBV5-4 and TRBJ2-3; 9 bases are shared with TRBD1. The CDR3 has 16 amino acids. CDR1 is SGHNT, CDR2 YYREEE, per germline (reference sequence). J lost 3 bases, V lost 4 bases, and 9 bases had no gene match. The CDR3 loop reads CASSRTGGLPTDTQYF. The DNA of the CDR3 is TGTGCCAGCAGCAGAACAGGGGGCTTACCAACAGATACGCAGTATTTT.

This clone appeared once. V gene TRBV2 combines with J gene TRBJ2-2, with TRBD1 matching 7 bases. The CDR3 extends over 15 amino acids. CDR1 is SNHLY and CDR2 is FYNNEI in the germline V gene. J lost 4 bases, V lost 5 bases, and 7 bases had no gene match. The CDR3 DNA follows: TGTGCCAGCAGTTTAACAGGGACAGCCACCGGGGAGCTGTTTTTT. Residues: CASSLTGTATGELFF.

There are a few counts of this clone. J is TRBJ2-7 and V is TRBV19, with a weak D call TRBD1 (5 bases). This CDR3 spans 16 amino acids. V lost 5 bases and J 2 bases, leaving 19 bases between the germline ends. Germline values: CDR1 LNHDA, CDR2 SQIVND (reference sequence). The CDR3 is CASSDPGRHYPYEQYF. DNA of the CDR3: TGTGCCAGTAGTGATCCAGGGCGCCATTATCCCTACGAGCAGTACTTC.

The chain couples TRBV29-1 to TRBJ1-1; maybe TRBD1 (6 bases). The V end was cut by 4 bases, the J end by 1 base, with 10 bases between. Germline lookup yields CDR1 SQVTM and CDR2 ANQGSEA. The CDR3 loop spans 13 amino acids. The CDR3 DNA sequence: TGCAGCGTTGTGGGACATAAGAACACTGAAGCTTTCTTT. It encodes CSVVGHKNTEAFF. The whole variable domain, filled in from reference TRBV29-1 and TRBJ1-1, reads SAVISQKPSRDICQRGTSLTIQCQVDSQVTMMFWYRQQPGQSLTLIATANQGSEATYESGFVIDKFPISRPNLTFSTLTVSNMSPEDSSIYLCSVVGHKNTEAFFGQGTRLTVV.

By share, this clone counts as medium-sized. The gene calls are TRBV13 and TRBJ2-7; D may be TRBD2 (7 bases). The CDR3 is made up of 14 amino acids. Trimming shortened V by 7 bases and J by 5 bases, and 18 bases separated the two germline ends. Germline CDR1 is PRHDT and CDR2 is FYEKMQ (reference sequence). The CDR3 DNA follows: TGTGCCAGCAACCTAAGGGGGGGGATCCACGAGCAGTACTTC. Protein product: CASNLRGGIHEQYF.

The chain recombines TRBV4-1 with TRBJ2-1; the match to TRBD2 covers 9 bases. V was clipped by 3 bases and J by 2 bases; unmatched bases: 8. The germline V gene encodes CDR1 MGHRA and CDR2 YSYEKL. CDR3 length: 17 residues. CDR3 bases: TGCGCCAGCAGCCAGATACCGGGACTAGCTACCTACAATGAGCAGTTCTTC. This encodes CASSQIPGLATYNEQFF.

This clone has a single count. This chain links TRBV6-6 with TRBJ2-3; D is ambiguous. V gave up 0 bases and J gave up 0 bases, with 10 bases separating them. Per the germline V gene, CDR1 is MNHNY and CDR2 is SVGAGI (reference sequence). The CDR3 spans 16 residues. Here the CDR3 reads CASSYSDSTSTDTQYF. The CDR3 nucleotides are TGTGCCAGCAGTTACTCCGATAGCACTAGCACAGATACGCAGTATTTT.

This clone has more than one count but fewer than ten. This chain links TRBV10-1 with TRBJ1-1; D not resolved. V lost 4 bases and J lost 1, with 7 bases in between. Germline loops: CDR1 WNHNN, CDR2 SYGVQD (reference sequence). This CDR3 spans 13 amino acids. The DNA of the CDR3 is TGCGCCAGCAGTGGGCAGTCGAACACTGAAGCTTTCTTT. Translating gives CASSGQSNTEAFF.

The chain uses TRBV28 and TRBJ1-5, with TRBD1 as a possible D gene (6 bases). CDR1 and CDR2 from the germline V gene are MDHEN and SYDVKM. V was pared by 4 bases and J by 1 base, with 11 bases between. CDR3 length equals 15 residues. The CDR3 DNA reads as TGTGCCAGCAGTTCTGGGACACGGAGCAATCAGCCCCAGCATTTT. Translating it yields CASSSGTRSNQPQHF. Filled out from reference TRBV28 and TRBJ1-5, the complete variable domain reads DVKVTQSSRYLVKRTGEKVFLECVQDMDHENMFWYRQDPGLGLRLIYFSYDVKMKEKGDIPEGYSVSREKKERFSLILESASTNQTSMYLCASSSGTRSNQPQHFGDGTRLSIL.

Concerning this clone: In the same sample, other DNA sequences code for this CDR3. The genes are TRBV5-1 and TRBJ1-1, with TRBD1 matching over 8 bases. CDR1 and CDR2 from the germline V gene are SGHRS and YFSETQ. The CDR3 runs 13 residues. Germline trimming cut 2 bases from V and 4 bases from J; bases unmatched to any gene: 1. CDR3 loop: CASSFTGGTEAFF. The CDR3 coding sequence is TGCGCCAGCAGCTTCACAGGGGGCACTGAAGCTTTCTTT.

This clone was recorded a few times. The CDR3 spells CASSSGTGAYNEQFF. The CDR3, as DNA: TGTGCCAGCAGTTCCGGGACAGGGGCCTACAATGAGCAGTTCTTC. The chain employs TRBV6-1 and TRBJ2-1, with 10 bases identical to TRBD1. Germline values: CDR1 MNHNS, CDR2 SASEGT. This CDR3 comprises 15 residues. The V gene end was trimmed by 5 bases and the J gene end by 2 bases; junction bases not matched to a gene: 3.

The V and J genes are TRBV6-1 and TRBJ1-4; TRBD1 matches at 10 bases. CDR1 is MNHNS, CDR2 SASEGT, per germline. The V and J ends lost 7 bases and 7 bases, in that order; junction bases with no gene match: 9. The CDR3 length is 15 residues. CDR3 nucleotides: TGTGCCAGCACCCGTAGACAGGGGGCAGGTGAAAAACTGTTTTTT. Protein: CASTRRQGAGEKLFF.

The genes are TRBV5-6 and TRBJ1-2; 11 nucleotides align to TRBD1. With V trimmed by 0 bases and J by 8 bases, 3 bases remained unmatched. There are 14 residues in the CDR3. Germline-derived CDR1 and CDR2 are SGHDT and YYEEEE. The CDR3 sequence is CASSLVGQGVGYTF. The CDR3 DNA reads as TGTGCCAGCAGCTTGGTGGGACAGGGGGTAGGCTACACCTTC.

This chain uses TRBV4-1 with TRBJ1-4; 8 nucleotides agree with TRBD1. This CDR3 comprises 14 residues. J lost 8 bases, V lost 2 bases, and 4 bases had no gene match. Per germline, CDR1 MGHRA and CDR2 YSYEKL. This chain's CDR3 is CASSQRTGYEKLFF. Here the CDR3 DNA reads TGCGCCAGCAGCCAACGGACAGGGTACGAAAAACTGTTTTTT.

The chain links TRBV7-6 to TRBJ2-1, with D maybe TRBD2 (6 bases). The CDR3 contains 15 residues. V was clipped by 1 base and J by 3 bases, with 10 bases between them. Looked up from germline, CDR1 is SGHVS and CDR2 is FNYEAQ. CDR3 residues: CASSLVTGGYNEQFF. In DNA, the CDR3 is TGTGCCAGCAGCTTAGTCACCGGGGGCTACAATGAGCAGTTCTTC.